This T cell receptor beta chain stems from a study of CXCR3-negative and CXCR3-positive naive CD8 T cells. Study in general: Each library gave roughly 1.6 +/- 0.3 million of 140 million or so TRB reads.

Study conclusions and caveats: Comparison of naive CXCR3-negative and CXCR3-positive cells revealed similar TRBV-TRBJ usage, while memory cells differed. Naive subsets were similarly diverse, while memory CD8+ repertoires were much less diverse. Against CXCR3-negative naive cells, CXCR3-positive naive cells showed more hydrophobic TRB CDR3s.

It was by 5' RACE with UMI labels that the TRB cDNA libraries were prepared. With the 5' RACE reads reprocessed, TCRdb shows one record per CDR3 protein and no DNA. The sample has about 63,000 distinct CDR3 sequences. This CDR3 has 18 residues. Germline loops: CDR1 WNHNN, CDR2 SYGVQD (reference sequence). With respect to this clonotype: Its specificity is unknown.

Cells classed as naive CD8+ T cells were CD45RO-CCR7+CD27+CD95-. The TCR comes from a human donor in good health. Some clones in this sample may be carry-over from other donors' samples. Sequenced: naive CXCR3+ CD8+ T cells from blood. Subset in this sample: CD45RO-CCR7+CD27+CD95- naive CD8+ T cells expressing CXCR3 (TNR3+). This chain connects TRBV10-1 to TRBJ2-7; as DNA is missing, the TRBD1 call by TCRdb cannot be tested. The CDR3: CASSESRTSSRYSYEQYF.